This is a list of T cell receptor beta chains from one sample in a study of molecular identifiers for immune sequencing clone quantification. TCRdb re-called the PCR reads with MiXCR, one entry per CDR3 protein. The table lists 40,000 to 45,000 distinct CDR3 sequences, roughly a fifth of them singletons. The sequencing input was naive CD8+ T cells from blood, with Jurkat cell RNA spiked in. The receptor set was obtained from a human donor in good health. Some libraries in this study had Jurkat cell RNA spiked in. CDR3s include the opening cysteine and the closing phenylalanine or tryptophan. The D gene is left open where the match is weak. Clone size, where shown, is once, few, many, or a class for clones that have expanded.

clone size	V gene	D gene	J gene	CDR3 protein	CDR3 DNA
many	TRBV28	NA	TRBJ2-3	CASSFTDGGLADTQYF	TGTGCCAGCAGTTTTACAGATGGTGGGTTAGCTGATACGCAGTATTTT
many	TRBV6-6	TRBD2	TRBJ2-7	CASSYLAGRGYEQYF	TGTGCCAGCAGTTACTTAGCGGGACGGGGGTACGAGCAGTACTTC
many	TRBV4-2	NA	TRBJ2-7	CASSQIDSYEQYF	TGTGCCAGCAGCCAAATCGACAGCTACGAGCAGTACTTC
many	TRBV19	NA	TRBJ1-5	CASSHHGREGSNQPQHF	TGTGCCAGTAGTCACCATGGCCGGGAGGGGAGCAATCAGCCCCAGCATTTT
NA	TRBV6-5	NA	TRBJ2-3	CASSKGTTDTQYF	TGTGCCAGCAGTAAGGGGACGACAGATACGCAGTATTTT
many	TRBV6-2/TRBV6-3	TRBD2	TRBJ2-3	CASSYVTSGPDTQYF	TGTGCCAGCAGTTACGTGACTAGCGGACCAGATACGCAGTATTTT
many	TRBV7-2	NA	TRBJ2-7	CASSPGHSYEQYF	TGTGCCAGCAGCCCGGGACACTCCTACGAGCAGTACTTC
few	TRBV6-2/TRBV6-3	NA	TRBJ1-1	CAGTYLLGKVTEAFF	TGTGCCGGCACCTACCTTTTGGGGAAGGTGACTGAAGCTTTCTTT
NA	TRBV5-1	NA	TRBJ2-5	CASSLVQAKLQETQYF	TGCGCCAGCAGCTTAGTTCAGGCGAAACTACAAGAGACCCAGTACTTC
NA	TRBV27	NA	TRBJ2-7	CASRTTGTRYEQYF	TGTGCCAGCAGAACAACCGGGACTCGCTACGAGCAGTACTTC
many	TRBV20-1	NA	TRBJ2-7	CSARDQLTYEQYF	TGCAGTGCTAGAGATCAGCTAACCTACGAGCAGTACTTC
NA	TRBV27	NA	TRBJ1-4	CASSFLRDEKLFF	TGTGCCAGCAGTTTTCTCCGTGATGAAAAACTGTTTTTT
NA	TRBV2	NA	TRBJ1-4	CASSEERAGEKLFF	TGTGCCAGCAGCGAAGAACGGGCGGGGGAAAAACTGTTTTTT
NA	TRBV12-3/TRBV12-4	NA	TRBJ1-4	CASSLYSGGDEKLFF	TGTGCCAGCAGTTTATATTCCGGGGGCGATGAAAAACTGTTTTTT
NA	TRBV19	TRBD1	TRBJ1-2	CASSQKPGQGLYGYTF	TGTGCCAGTAGTCAGAAGCCGGGACAGGGGTTATACGGCTACACCTTC
many	TRBV6-1	NA	TRBJ2-5	CASSEFGPSATETQYF	TGTGCCAGCAGTGAGTTTGGGCCGTCGGCTACTGAGACCCAGTACTTC
many	TRBV4-3	NA	TRBJ2-5	CASSQDPAGQQETQYF	TGCGCCAGCAGCCAAGATCCGGCCGGGCAACAAGAGACCCAGTACTTC
NA	TRBV10-3	NA	TRBJ2-5	CAISEYGGQETQYF	TGTGCCATCAGTGAGTACGGCGGGCAAGAGACCCAGTACTTC
NA	TRBV30	NA	TRBJ1-5	CAWSEEEGWFGNQPQHF	TGTGCCTGGAGTGAAGAAGAGGGGTGGTTTGGCAATCAGCCCCAGCATTTT
NA	TRBV15	NA	TRBJ2-7	CATSSSPYERYF	TGTGCCACCAGCAGCAGCCCCTACGAGCGGTACTTC
many	TRBV11-2	TRBD2	TRBJ2-1	CASSQGAGVRGPEQFF	TGTGCCAGCAGCCAAGGAGCGGGAGTACGGGGGCCTGAGCAGTTCTTC
many	TRBV28	NA	TRBJ2-3	CASSLFQTDTQYF	TGTGCCAGCAGTTTATTCCAGACAGATACGCAGTATTTT
many	TRBV3-1	NA	TRBJ2-3	CASSQDMLADSQYF	TGTGCCAGCAGCCAAGATATGCTAGCAGATTCTCAGTATTTT
many	TRBV27	NA	TRBJ2-5	CASSPDRGQETQYF	TGTGCCAGCAGTCCGGACAGAGGGCAAGAGACCCAGTACTTC
medium-sized	TRBV7-2	NA	TRBJ1-5	CASSKQDSNQPQHF	TGTGCCAGCAGCAAACAAGATAGCAATCAGCCCCAGCATTTT
NA	TRBV5-3	NA	TRBJ1-1	CASSLDKIWGNTEAFF	TGTGCCAGCAGTTTAGATAAAATATGGGGGAACACTGAAGCTTTCTTT
NA	TRBV5-1	TRBD1	TRBJ1-1	CASSHGTDEAFF	TGCGCCAGCAGCCACGGGACAGATGAAGCTTTCTTT
many	TRBV6-5	NA	TRBJ1-1	CASSYSSLTTEAFF	TGTGCCAGCAGTTACTCGAGCCTGACGACTGAAGCTTTCTTT
many	TRBV20-1	TRBD1	TRBJ2-5	CSAWNRGIQETQYF	TGCAGTGCCTGGAACAGGGGAATCCAAGAGACCCAGTACTTC
many	TRBV6-2/TRBV6-3	NA	TRBJ2-7	CASSYASTGYEQYF	TGTGCCAGCAGTTACGCGTCGACAGGCTACGAGCAGTACTTC
many	TRBV20-1	TRBD2	TRBJ2-3	CSAEYSGRAVTDTQYF	TGCAGTGCTGAGTATAGCGGGAGGGCCGTGACAGATACGCAGTATTTT
many	TRBV6-5	TRBD2	TRBJ2-6	CASSVWGGTGANVLTF	TGTGCCAGCAGCGTCTGGGGAGGGACTGGGGCCAACGTCCTGACTTTC
many	TRBV29-1	NA	TRBJ2-2	CSVVTRTGELFF	TGCAGCGTTGTAACGAGAACCGGGGAGCTGTTTTTT
many	TRBV5-4	TRBD1	TRBJ1-2	CASSSMTGMLDYGYTF	TGTGCCAGCAGCAGCATGACAGGGATGTTGGACTATGGCTACACCTTC
many	TRBV27	NA	TRBJ1-5	CASSWGQADNQPQHF	TGTGCCAGCAGTTGGGGTCAGGCCGATAATCAGCCCCAGCATTTT
many	TRBV30	NA	TRBJ1-1	CAWSSGNTEAFF	TGTGCCTGGAGTTCCGGGAACACTGAAGCTTTCTTT
many	TRBV19	TRBD2	TRBJ2-7	CASSTRDYLYEQYF	TGTGCCAGTAGTACCCGGGACTATCTCTACGAGCAGTACTTC
many	TRBV7-8	TRBD1	TRBJ1-1	CASHGQGSVNTEAFF	TGTGCCAGCCACGGACAGGGTTCGGTGAACACTGAAGCTTTCTTT
medium-sized	TRBV29-1	NA	TRBJ2-3	CSVEFGTDTQYF	TGCAGCGTTGAGTTTGGCACAGATACGCAGTATTTT
many	TRBV14	NA	TRBJ2-7	CASSSTYGYEQYF	TGTGCCAGCAGCTCCACGTACGGCTACGAGCAGTACTTC
many	TRBV7-6	NA	TRBJ2-5	CASSPLVGVGQETQYF	TGTGCCAGCAGCCCCCTCGTGGGGGTTGGCCAAGAGACCCAGTACTTC
many	TRBV13	TRBD1	TRBJ1-1	CASSSSDRGRTEAFF	TGTGCCAGCAGCTCATCAGACAGGGGTAGGACTGAAGCTTTCTTT
many	TRBV6-5	NA	TRBJ1-4	CASSTGNEKLFF	TGTGCCAGCAGTACAGGGAATGAAAAACTGTTTTTT
many	TRBV5-4	NA	TRBJ2-7	CASSPWGSAYEQYF	TGTGCCAGCAGCCCATGGGGTTCGGCGTACGAGCAGTACTTC
many	TRBV7-2	TRBD2	TRBJ2-4	CASSLGRGGREPTGIQYF	TGTGCCAGCAGCTTAGGAAGGGGCGGGAGAGAGCCTACGGGCATTCAGTACTTC
many	TRBV7-3	NA	TRBJ2-4	CASSLTGQRSAKNIQYF	TGTGCCAGCAGCTTAACGGGGCAGAGAAGTGCCAAAAACATTCAGTACTTC
NA	TRBV29-1	TRBD1	TRBJ2-3	CSVDGTDSTDTQYF	TGCAGCGTGGACGGGACAGATAGCACAGATACGCAGTATTTT
many	TRBV6-5	TRBD2	TRBJ2-1	CASSAGTSAYNEQFF	TGTGCCAGCAGTGCCGGGACTAGCGCCTACAATGAGCAGTTCTTC
many	TRBV5-1	TRBD1	TRBJ2-7	CASSLALDRGTYEQYF	TGCGCCAGCAGCTTGGCCCTCGACAGGGGGACCTACGAGCAGTACTTC
NA	TRBV28	TRBD1	TRBJ2-1	CASGDRGNEQFF	TGTGCCAGCGGGGACAGGGGCAATGAGCAGTTCTTC
NA	TRBV6-5	NA	TRBJ1-4	CASSVWSGRPSEKLFF	TGTGCCAGCAGTGTCTGGTCGGGACGGCCTAGTGAAAAACTGTTTTTC
many	TRBV11-2	NA	TRBJ2-7	CASSLGPGSSYEQYF	TGTGCCAGCAGCTTAGGCCCGGGCAGTTCCTACGAGCAGTACTTC
many	TRBV13	NA	TRBJ2-3	CASSLGGAGTDTQYF	TGTGCCAGCAGCTTAGGCGGCGCGGGGACAGATACGCAGTATTTT